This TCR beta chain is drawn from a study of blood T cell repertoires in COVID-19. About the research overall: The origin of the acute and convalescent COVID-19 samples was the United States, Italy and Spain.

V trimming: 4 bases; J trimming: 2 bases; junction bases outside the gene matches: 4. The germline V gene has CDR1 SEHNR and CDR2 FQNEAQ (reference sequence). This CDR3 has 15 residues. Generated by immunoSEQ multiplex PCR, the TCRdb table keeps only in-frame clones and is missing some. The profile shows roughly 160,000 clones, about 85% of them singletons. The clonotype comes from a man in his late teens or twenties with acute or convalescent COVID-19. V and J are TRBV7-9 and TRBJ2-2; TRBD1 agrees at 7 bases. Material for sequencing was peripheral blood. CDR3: CASSSGQLNTGELFF. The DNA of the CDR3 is TGTGCCAGCAGCTCGGGACAGTTAAACACCGGGGAGCTGTTTTTT.